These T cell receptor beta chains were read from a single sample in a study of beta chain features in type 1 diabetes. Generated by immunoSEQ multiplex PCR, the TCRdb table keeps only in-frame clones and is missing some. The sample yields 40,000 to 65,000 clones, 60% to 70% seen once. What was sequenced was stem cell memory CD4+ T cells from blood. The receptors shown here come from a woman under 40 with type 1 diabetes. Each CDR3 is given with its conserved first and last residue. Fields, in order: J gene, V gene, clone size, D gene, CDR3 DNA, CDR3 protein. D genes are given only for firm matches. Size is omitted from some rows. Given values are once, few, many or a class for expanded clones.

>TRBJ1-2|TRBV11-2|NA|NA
TGTGCCAGCAGCTTAGAGTCGGTGGGGGGACATGGCTACACCTTC
CASSLESVGGHGYTF
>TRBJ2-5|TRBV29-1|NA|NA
TGCAGCGTGGGGGGACTCAAAGAGACCCAGTACTTC
CSVGGLKETQYF
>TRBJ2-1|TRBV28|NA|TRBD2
TGTGCCAGCAGCGAGAGCGGGATCTACAATGAGCAGTTCTTC
CASSESGIYNEQFF
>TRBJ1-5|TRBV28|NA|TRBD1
TGTGCCAGCAGTCTCTCCTACAGGGGTCAGCCCCAGCATTTT
CASSLSYRGQPQHF
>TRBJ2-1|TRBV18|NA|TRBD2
TGTGCCAGCTCACCCGGGACTAGGGATGGGGTCCGGGAGCAGTTCTTC
CASSPGTRDGVREQFF
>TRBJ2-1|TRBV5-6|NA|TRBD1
TGTGCCAGCAGCGTCGACAGGGGGCAGATGGATGAGCAGTTCTTC
CASSVDRGQMDEQFF
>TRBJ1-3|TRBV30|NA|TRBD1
TGTGCCTGGGACAGGGAAGGCGGAAACACCATATATTTT
CAWDREGGNTIYF
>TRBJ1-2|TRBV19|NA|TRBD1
TGTGCCAGTAGTCCGACAGGGTACGGCTACACCTTC
CASSPTGYGYTF
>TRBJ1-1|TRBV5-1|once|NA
TGCGCCAGCAGCTTGGTTGGTGACTTTGAAGCTTTCTTT
CASSLVGDFEAFF
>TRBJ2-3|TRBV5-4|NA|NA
TGTGCCAGCAGCCGGTTTGATACGCAGTATTTT
CASSRFDTQYF
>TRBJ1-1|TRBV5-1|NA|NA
TGCGCCAGCAGCCCGCAGGGGCGGACTGAAGCTTTCTTT
CASSPQGRTEAFF
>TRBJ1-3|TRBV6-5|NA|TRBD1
TGTGCCACCACACAGGGGCCCTCTGGAAACACCATATATTTT
CATTQGPSGNTIYF
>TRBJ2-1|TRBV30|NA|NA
TGTGCCTGGAGCTCCTCGACTCAGAAACGGGGGTTAACCTACAATGAGCAGTTCTTC
CAWSSSTQKRGLTYNEQFF
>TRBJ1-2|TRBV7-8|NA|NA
TGTGCCAGCAGCTTAGCCAGCTATGGCTACACCTTC
CASSLASYGYTF
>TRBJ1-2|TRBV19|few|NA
TGTGCCAGTAGTATCACCTTTGGAGGGTATGGCTACACCTTC
CASSITFGGYGYTF
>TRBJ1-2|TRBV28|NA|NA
TGTGCCAGCACTATGGTTAACTATGGCTACACCTTC
CASTMVNYGYTF
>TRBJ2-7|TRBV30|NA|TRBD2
TGTGCCTGGAGTGTATATAGCGGGTTTAACGAGCAGTACTTC
CAWSVYSGFNEQYF
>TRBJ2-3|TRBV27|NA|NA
TGTGCCAGCAGTTCCCCGACTGGGTGGTTTGTAGATACGCAGTATTTT
CASSSPTGWFVDTQYF
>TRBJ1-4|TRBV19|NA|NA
TGTGCCAGTAGTATGAAGGAGGCTGAAAAACTGTTTTTT
CASSMKEAEKLFF
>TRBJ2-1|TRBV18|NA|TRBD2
TGTGCCAGCTCACCAATAGCGGGAGGAGACAATGAGCAGTTCTTC
CASSPIAGGDNEQFF
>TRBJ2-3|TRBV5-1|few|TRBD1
TGCGCCAGCAGCCCGATGACAGGGAACACAGATACGCAGTATTTT
CASSPMTGNTDTQYF
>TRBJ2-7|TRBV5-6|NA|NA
TGTGCCAGCAGCTTGGCTCCCTCAGGGGAGCAGTACTTC
CASSLAPSGEQYF
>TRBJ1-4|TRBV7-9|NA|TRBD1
TGTGCCAGCAGCACCGGGACAGGGAATGAAAAACTGTTTTTT
CASSTGTGNEKLFF
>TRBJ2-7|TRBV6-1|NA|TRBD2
TGTGCCAGCAGTGAAGCCGGGACTAGCGGGTACGAGCAGTACTTC
CASSEAGTSGYEQYF
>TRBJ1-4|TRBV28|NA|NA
TGTGCCAGCAGTCCTCGATTACCGGAGGGAAAACTGTTTTTT
CASSPRLPEGKLFF
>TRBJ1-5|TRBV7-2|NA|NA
TGTGCCAGCAGCTTCGGAGGCAATCAGCCCCAGCATTTT
CASSFGGNQPQHF
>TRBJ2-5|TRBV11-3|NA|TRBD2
TGTGCCAGCAGCTTTTCCGGGGGGGAGACCCAGTACTTC
CASSFSGGETQYF
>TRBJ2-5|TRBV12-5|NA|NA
TGTGCTAGTGGTTTGGTAGTTTCCCGATCTCCCCAGGGGTTAAAGACCCAGTACTTC
CASGLVVSRSPQGLKTQYF
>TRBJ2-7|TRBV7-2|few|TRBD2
TGTGCCAGCAGGCTAGCGGGAGGGCCCTACGAGCAGTACTTC
CASRLAGGPYEQYF
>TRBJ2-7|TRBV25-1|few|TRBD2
TGTGCCAGCAGGCAGACTAGCGGACTCTACGAGCAGTACTTC
CASRQTSGLYEQYF
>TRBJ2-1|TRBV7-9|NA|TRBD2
TGTGCCAGCAGCCTGAGCGGGAGAATCCTGTTCTTC
CASSLSGRILFF
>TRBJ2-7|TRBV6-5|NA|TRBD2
TGTGCCAGCAGTTGGGCGGGAGGGACAGTAACATACGAGCAGTACTTC
CASSWAGGTVTYEQYF
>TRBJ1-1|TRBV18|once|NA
TGTGCCAGCTCACCAGGGACATTCATGAACACTGAAGCTTTCTTT
CASSPGTFMNTEAFF
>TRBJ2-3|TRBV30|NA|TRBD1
TGTGCCTGGAGTGTTAGACAGGGAAGTATGTATTTT
CAWSVRQGSMYF
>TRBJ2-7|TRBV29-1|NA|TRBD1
TGCAGCGTGACGACAGGGGGCGTCGACGAGCAGTACTTC
CSVTTGGVDEQYF
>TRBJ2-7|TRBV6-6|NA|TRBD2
TGTGCCAGCAGGGAAAGGACTAGCGGGAGAGACGAGCAGTACTTC
CASRERTSGRDEQYF
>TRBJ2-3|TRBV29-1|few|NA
TGCAGCGTGAGGGCCGGAAGCACAGATACGCAGTATTTT
CSVRAGSTDTQYF
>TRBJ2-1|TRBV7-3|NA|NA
TGTGCCAGCAGCCCAGGGGGCGGGAGGGCCAATGAGCAGTTCTTC
CASSPGGGRANEQFF
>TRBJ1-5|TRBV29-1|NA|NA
TGCAGCGCGGGGGGAGGGGGCAATCAGCCCCAGCATTTT
CSAGGGGNQPQHF
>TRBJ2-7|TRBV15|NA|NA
TGTGCCACCAGCAGAGAGTACGAGGGCTACGAGCAGTACTTC
CATSREYEGYEQYF
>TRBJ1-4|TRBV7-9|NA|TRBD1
TGTGCCAGCAGCCGGACAGGGAAGGATGAAAAACTGTTTTTT
CASSRTGKDEKLFF
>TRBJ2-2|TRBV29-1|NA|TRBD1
TGCAGCGTGGGGTGGGGCCAGGGGGTCGCGAACACCGGGGAGCTGTTTTTT
CSVGWGQGVANTGELFF